The 17 T cell receptor beta chains presented below share a single source sample, sequenced in a study of identical twins. TCRdb passed the 5' RACE reads through MiXCR, listing each CDR3 protein once. The table lists more than 250,000 distinct CDR3 sequences, approximately 8% of them singletons, with less than 2.5% in the top ten. This sample was also put to use in a study of yellow fever vaccine responses in identical twins.

Input material: memory (CD45RO+) T cells sorted from blood. All receptors derive from a woman between 18 and 30 years old in good health.

The J gene is TRBJ2-7, the V gene TRBV14, with 7 bases that match TRBD1. Germline values: CDR1 SGHDN, CDR2 FVKESK. After removal of 4 bases from V and 2 bases from J, the junction contained 5 bases not matched to a gene. This CDR3 comprises 14 residues. The DNA for the CDR3 is TGTGCCAGCAGCCGGGACAGTCAGGCCTACGAGCAGTACGTC. Its translation is CASSRDSQAYEQYV.

This clonotype was observed many times. The chain combines TRBV7-2 with TRBJ2-3, with D possibly called TRBD1 or TRBD2 (5 bases each). CDR1 is SGHTA, CDR2 FQGNSA, per germline. The CDR3 covers 15 residues. V was cut by 1 base and J by 6 bases, with 14 bases left in between. Written as DNA, the CDR3 is TGTGCCAGCAGCTTAGGGGACCTCCCGTCGGATACGCAGTATTTT. Amino acid sequence: CASSLGDLPSDTQYF.

This clonotype was counted ten times or more. The V gene is TRBV12-3 or TRBV12-4, the J gene TRBJ2-1; 15 nucleotides agree with TRBD2. The CDR3 length is 18 residues. The ends lost 7 bases at V and 0 bases at J; junction bases unmatched: 7. The CDR3 region is CASTGTSGRSGSYNEQFF. The CDR3 DNA reads as TGTGCCAGCACCGGGACTAGCGGGAGGTCAGGCTCCTACAATGAGCAGTTCTTC.

Many counts were recorded for this clonotype. The V gene is TRBV5-1, the J gene TRBJ2-1; TRBD2 aligns across 9 bases. The CDR3 totals 14 residues. Unmatched junction bases numbered 7, after V lost 6 bases and J lost 6 bases. In germline, CDR1 is SGHRS, CDR2 YFSETQ. This CDR3 is CASKPGLAGNEQFF. The CDR3 region has the DNA TGCGCCAGCAAGCCGGGACTAGCAGGCAATGAGCAGTTCTTC.

The sample holds many counts of this clonotype. This chain links TRBV28 with TRBJ2-3; D is perhaps TRBD2 (5 bases). Looked up from germline, CDR1 is MDHEN and CDR2 is SYDVKM. Trimming shortened V by 4 bases and J by 1 base, and 15 bases separated the two germline ends. The CDR3 consists of 16 residues. The CDR3 protein is CASSYLTGFGTDTQYF. For the CDR3, the DNA is TGTGCCAGCAGTTACCTTACGGGATTCGGCACAGATACGCAGTATTTT.

DNA of the CDR3: TGTGCCAGCAGCCCATGGACTAGCGGGATGGCAGAGACCCAGTACTTC. Its protein product is CASSPWTSGMAETQYF. V and J are TRBV28 and TRBJ2-5; 12 nucleotides line up with TRBD2. CDR1 is MDHEN and CDR2 is SYDVKM in the germline V gene. V lost 6 bases to trimming and J lost 4 bases; unmatched junction nucleotides: 9. The CDR3 loop spans 16 amino acids.

In this sample, this clonotype turned up many times. The J gene is TRBJ2-1, the V gene TRBV7-3; no clear D gene. V dropped 2 bases and J dropped 2 bases, with 10 bases sitting between them. The CDR3 is 15 amino acids. Germline-derived CDR1 and CDR2 are SGHTA and FQGTGA. CDR3 in DNA: TGTGCCAGCAGCTTAGGCCGGACCACCTACAATGAGCAGTTCTTC. Amino acid sequence: CASSLGRTTYNEQFF. Using reference TRBV7-3 and TRBJ2-1 for the parts outside the CDR3, the full variable domain is GAGVSQTPSNKVTEKGKYVELRCDPISGHTALYWYRQSLGQGPEFLIYFQGTGAADDSGLPNDRFFAVRPEGSVSTLKIQRTERGDSAVYLCASSLGRTTYNEQFFGPGTRLTVL.

V and J are TRBV3-1 and TRBJ2-7, with 9 bases lining up with TRBD2. This CDR3 region has 17 residues. Germline CDR1 LGHDT, CDR2 YNNKEL (reference sequence). The V segment lost 4 bases and the J segment 7 bases; nucleotides outside the gene matches: 17. CDR3 protein: CASSLSSGSMWAREQYF. CDR3 DNA sequence: TGTGCCAGCAGCCTGAGTAGCGGGAGTATGTGGGCTAGGGAGCAGTACTTC.

The CDR3 sequence is CASSDWTEFSGANVLTF. For the CDR3, the DNA is TGCGCCAGCAGTGACTGGACGGAATTCTCTGGGGCCAACGTCCTGACTTTC. V and J are TRBV10-2 and TRBJ2-6; no firm D call. The length of the CDR3 is 17 residues. The germline V gene has CDR1 WSHSY and CDR2 SAAADI. V was trimmed by 3 bases and J by 0 bases, leaving 12 bases between them.

This clonotype appeared many times. V gene TRBV28 combines with J gene TRBJ1-6; no firm D call. V lost 5 bases to trimming and J lost 6 bases, with 11 bases between them. CDR3 size: 14 residues. The germline gives CDR1 MDHEN, CDR2 SYDVKM. CDR3: CASSTPEFNSPLHF. CDR3 DNA sequence: TGTGCCAGCAGTACCCCGGAGTTTAATTCACCCCTCCACTTT.

This clonotype was detected only a few times. V is TRBV7-9 and J is TRBJ2-1; D is possibly TRBD2 (7 bases). Germline-derived CDR1 and CDR2 are SEHNR and FQNEAQ (reference sequence). The CDR3 is made up of 16 amino acids. The ends were cut back, 5 bases at V and 6 bases at J, with 20 bases in the middle. CDR3 in DNA: TGTGCCAGCAGCAACCGGGGGGCTAGCGGACTCAATGAGCAGTTCTTC. The encoded protein is CASSNRGASGLNEQFF.

The chain joins TRBV2 to TRBJ2-7; D may be TRBD1 (5 bases). The CDR3 spans 15 residues. V was pared by 7 bases and J by 3 bases, with 19 bases between. CDR1 and CDR2 (germline): SNHLY, FYNNEI. CDR3 coding DNA: TGTGCCAGCACCAAACCAGGACACACACTCTACGAGCAGTACGTC. Translation: CASTKPGHTLYEQYV.

V and J are TRBV11-3 and TRBJ2-7, with D perhaps assigned TRBD1 or TRBD2 (5 bases each). Germline V gene sequence: CDR1 SGHNT, CDR2 YENEEA. V lost 5 bases and J 5 bases, leaving 19 bases between the germline ends. CDR3 length: 15 amino acids. The CDR3 region is CASSPPGTLGNEQYF. CDR3 sequence (DNA): TGTGCCAGCAGCCCTCCAGGGACCTTAGGGAACGAGCAGTACTTC. The entire variable domain, with the rest obtained from reference TRBV11-3 and TRBJ2-7, is as follows: EAGVVQSPRYKIIEKKQPVAFWCNPISGHNTLYWYLQNLGQGPELLIRYENEEAVDDSQLPKDRFSAERLKGVDSTLKIQPAELGDSAVYLCASSPPGTLGNEQYFGPGTRLTVT.

This chain joins TRBV6-1 and TRBJ1-3; D perhaps matches TRBD1 (6 bases). V was clipped by 11 bases and J by 2 bases, with 22 bases between them. The CDR3 contains 16 residues. Germline V gives CDR1 MNHNS, CDR2 SASEGT. The CDR3 here is CALGSAGHIPGNTIYF. As DNA, the CDR3 is TGTGCCCTGGGGTCGGCGGGACACATACCTGGAAACACCATATATTTT.

This clonotype was recorded at least ten times. The J gene is TRBJ1-3, the V gene TRBV3-1, with 7 bases aligning to TRBD1. CDR3 length: 15 residues. With V trimmed by 4 bases and J by 4 bases, 7 bases remained unmatched. Germline V gene data show CDR1 as LGHDT and CDR2 as YNNKEL (reference sequence). The CDR3 nucleotides are TGTGCCAGCAGCCTCGATGACAGGGCGGGAAACACCATATATTTT. It codes for CASSLDDRAGNTIYF.

This clonotype occurred many times. The genes are TRBV5-5 and TRBJ2-7; TRBD1 matches 8 bases. Germline CDR1 reads SGHKS; CDR2 reads YYEKEE (reference sequence). The CDR3 is 13 residues long. Trimming cost V 4 bases and J 13 bases; bases outside gene matches: 13. CDR3 residues: CASSPPGQGRVYF. In DNA form, the CDR3 reads TGTGCCAGCAGCCCGCCCGGACAGGGACGAGTATACTTC.

This clonotype was observed at least ten times. The rearrangement joins TRBV9 to TRBJ2-5; D is ambiguous. The germline gives CDR1 SGDLS, CDR2 YYNGEE. V dropped 0 bases and J dropped 2 bases, with 17 bases sitting between them. The CDR3 has 17 residues. In nucleotides, the CDR3 is TGTGCCAGCAGCGTAGGTAACCTGGCAGATAAACAAGAGACCCAGTACTTC. As protein: CASSVGNLADKQETQYF.